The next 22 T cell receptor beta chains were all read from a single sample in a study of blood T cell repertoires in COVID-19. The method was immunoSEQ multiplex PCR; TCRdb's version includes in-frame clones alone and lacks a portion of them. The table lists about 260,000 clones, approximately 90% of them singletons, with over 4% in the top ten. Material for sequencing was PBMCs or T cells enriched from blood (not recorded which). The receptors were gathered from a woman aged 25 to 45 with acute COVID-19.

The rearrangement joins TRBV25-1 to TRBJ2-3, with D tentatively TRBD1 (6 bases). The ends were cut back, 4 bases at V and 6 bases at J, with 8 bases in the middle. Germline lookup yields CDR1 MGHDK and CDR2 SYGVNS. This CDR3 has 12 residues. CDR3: CASSAQGDTQYF. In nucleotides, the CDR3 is TGTGCCAGCAGTGCACAGGGCGATACGCAGTATTTT.

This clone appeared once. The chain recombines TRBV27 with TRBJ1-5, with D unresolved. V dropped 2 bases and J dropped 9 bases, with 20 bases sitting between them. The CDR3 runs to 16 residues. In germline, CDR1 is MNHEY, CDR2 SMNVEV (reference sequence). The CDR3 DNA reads TGTGCCAGCAGTTTAGATGGCACCCTGCCCGTGTTGCCCCAGCATTTT. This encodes CASSLDGTLPVLPQHF.

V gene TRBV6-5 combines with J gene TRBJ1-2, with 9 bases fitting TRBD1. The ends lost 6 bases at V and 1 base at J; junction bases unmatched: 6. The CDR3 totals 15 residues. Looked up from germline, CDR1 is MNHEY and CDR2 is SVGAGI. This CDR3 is CASSYDRGVNYGYTF. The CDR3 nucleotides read TGTGCCAGCAGCTACGACAGGGGGGTTAACTATGGCTACACCTTC.

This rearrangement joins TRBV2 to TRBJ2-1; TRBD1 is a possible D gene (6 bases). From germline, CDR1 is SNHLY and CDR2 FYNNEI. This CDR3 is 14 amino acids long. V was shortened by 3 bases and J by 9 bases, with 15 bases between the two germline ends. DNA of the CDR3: TGTGCCAGCAGTGATACAGGGTTAGGTTTTGAGCAGTTCTTC. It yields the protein CASSDTGLGFEQFF.

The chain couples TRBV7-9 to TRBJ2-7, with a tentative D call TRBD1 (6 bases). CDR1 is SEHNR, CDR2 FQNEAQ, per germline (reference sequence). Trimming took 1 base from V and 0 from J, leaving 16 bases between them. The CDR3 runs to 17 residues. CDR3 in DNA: TGTGCCAGCAGCTTAGTACCGGACAGTCTTATCTCCTACGAGCAGTACTTC. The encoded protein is CASSLVPDSLISYEQYF.

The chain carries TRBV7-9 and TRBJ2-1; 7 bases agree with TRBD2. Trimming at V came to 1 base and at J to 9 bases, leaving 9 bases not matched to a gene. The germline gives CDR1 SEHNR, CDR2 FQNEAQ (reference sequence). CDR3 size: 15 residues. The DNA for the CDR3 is TGTGCCAGCAGCTTAGTCGTCGCGGGGGTGGGTGAGCAGTTCTTC. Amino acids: CASSLVVAGVGEQFF.

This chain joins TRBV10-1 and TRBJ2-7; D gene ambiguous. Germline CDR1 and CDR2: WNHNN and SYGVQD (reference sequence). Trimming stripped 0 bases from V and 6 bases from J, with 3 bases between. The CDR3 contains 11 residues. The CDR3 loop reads CASSESGEQYF. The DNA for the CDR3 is TGCGCCAGCAGTGAGTCCGGCGAGCAGTACTTC.

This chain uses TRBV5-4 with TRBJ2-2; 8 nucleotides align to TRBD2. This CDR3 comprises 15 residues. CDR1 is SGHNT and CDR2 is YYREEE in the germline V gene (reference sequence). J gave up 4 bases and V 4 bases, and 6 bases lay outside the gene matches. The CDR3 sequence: CASSRGGDTTGELFF. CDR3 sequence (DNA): TGTGCCAGCAGCCGGGGGGGGGACACCACCGGGGAGCTGTTTTTT.

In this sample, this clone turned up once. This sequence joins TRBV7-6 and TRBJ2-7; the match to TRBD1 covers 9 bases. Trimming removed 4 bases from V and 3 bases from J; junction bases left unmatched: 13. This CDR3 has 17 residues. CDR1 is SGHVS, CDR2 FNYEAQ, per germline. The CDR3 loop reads CASSSYGPRDRVYEQYF. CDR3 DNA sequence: TGTGCCAGCAGCTCGTACGGTCCACGGGACAGGGTCTACGAGCAGTACTTC.

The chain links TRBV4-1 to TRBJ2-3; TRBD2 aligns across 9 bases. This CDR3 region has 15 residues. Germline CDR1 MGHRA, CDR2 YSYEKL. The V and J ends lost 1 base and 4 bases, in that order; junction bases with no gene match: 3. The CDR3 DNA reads TGCGCCAGCAGCCAAGTGGCGGGGGGGGCAGATACGCAGTATTTT. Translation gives CASSQVAGGADTQYF.

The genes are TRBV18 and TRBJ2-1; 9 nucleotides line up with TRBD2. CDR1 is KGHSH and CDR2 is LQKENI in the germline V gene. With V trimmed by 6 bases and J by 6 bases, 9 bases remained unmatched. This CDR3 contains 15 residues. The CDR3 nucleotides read TGTGCCAGCTCGTCCGGGACTAGCAGCGCCAATGAGCAGTTCTTC. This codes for CASSSGTSSANEQFF.

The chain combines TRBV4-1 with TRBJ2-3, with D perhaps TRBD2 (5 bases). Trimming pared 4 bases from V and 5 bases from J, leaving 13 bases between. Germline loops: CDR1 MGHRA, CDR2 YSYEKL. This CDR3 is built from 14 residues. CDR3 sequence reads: CASSLRPEVDTQYF. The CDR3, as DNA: TGCGCCAGCAGCCTAAGACCGGAGGTAGATACGCAGTATTTT.

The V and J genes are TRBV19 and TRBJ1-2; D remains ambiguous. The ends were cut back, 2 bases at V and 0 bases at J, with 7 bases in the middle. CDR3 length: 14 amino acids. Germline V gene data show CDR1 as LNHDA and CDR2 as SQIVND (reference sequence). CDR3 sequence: CASSIMSTNYGYTF. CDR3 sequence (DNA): TGTGCCAGTAGTATAATGTCTACTAACTATGGCTACACCTTC.

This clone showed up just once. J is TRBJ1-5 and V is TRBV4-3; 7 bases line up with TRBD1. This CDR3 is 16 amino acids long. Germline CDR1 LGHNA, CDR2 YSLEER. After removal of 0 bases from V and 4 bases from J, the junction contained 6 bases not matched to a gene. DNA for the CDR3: TGCGCCAGCAGCCAAGAGGCAGGGGGAAATAATCAGCCCCAGCATTTT. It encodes CASSQEAGGNNQPQHF.

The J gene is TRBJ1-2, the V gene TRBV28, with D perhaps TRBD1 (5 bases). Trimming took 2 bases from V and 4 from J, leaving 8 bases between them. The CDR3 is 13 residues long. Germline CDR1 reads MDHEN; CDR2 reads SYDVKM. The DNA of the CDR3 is TGTGCCAGCAGTTTAGGGGCCCTCTATGGCTACACCTTC. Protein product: CASSLGALYGYTF.

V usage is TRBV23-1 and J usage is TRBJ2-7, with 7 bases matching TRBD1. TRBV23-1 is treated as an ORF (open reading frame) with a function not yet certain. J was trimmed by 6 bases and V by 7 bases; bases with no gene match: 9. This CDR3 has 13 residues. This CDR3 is CASTQGGQGEQYF. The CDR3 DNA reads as TGCGCCAGCACCCAAGGGGGCCAAGGCGAGCAGTACTTC.

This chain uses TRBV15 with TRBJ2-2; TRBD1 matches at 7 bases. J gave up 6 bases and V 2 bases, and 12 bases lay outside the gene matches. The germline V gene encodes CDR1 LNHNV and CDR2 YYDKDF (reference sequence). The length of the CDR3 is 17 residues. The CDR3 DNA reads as TGTGCCACCAGCAGATTCAGGGCAGGGGGAGATCCCGGGGAGCTGTTTTTT. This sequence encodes CATSRFRAGGDPGELFF.

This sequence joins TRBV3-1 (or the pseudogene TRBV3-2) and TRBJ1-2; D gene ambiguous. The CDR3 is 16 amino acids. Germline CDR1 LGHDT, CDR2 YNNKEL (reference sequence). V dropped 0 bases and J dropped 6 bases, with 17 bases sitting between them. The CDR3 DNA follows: TGTGCCAGCAGCCAAGATAGACAACAGTTGTGGAATGGCTACACCTTC. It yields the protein CASSQDRQQLWNGYTF.

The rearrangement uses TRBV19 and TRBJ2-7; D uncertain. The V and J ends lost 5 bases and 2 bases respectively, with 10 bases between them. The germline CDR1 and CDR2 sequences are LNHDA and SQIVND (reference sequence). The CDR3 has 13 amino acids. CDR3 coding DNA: TGTGCCAGTAGTCTCGGTACAGCCTACGAGCAGTACTTC. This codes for CASSLGTAYEQYF.

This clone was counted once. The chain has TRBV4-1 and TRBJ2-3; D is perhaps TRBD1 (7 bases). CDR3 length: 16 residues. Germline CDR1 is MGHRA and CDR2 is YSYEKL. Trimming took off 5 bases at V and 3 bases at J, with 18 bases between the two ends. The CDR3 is CASSARTGRETDTQYF. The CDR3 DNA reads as TGCGCCAGCAGCGCCAGGACAGGACGGGAGACAGATACGCAGTATTTT.

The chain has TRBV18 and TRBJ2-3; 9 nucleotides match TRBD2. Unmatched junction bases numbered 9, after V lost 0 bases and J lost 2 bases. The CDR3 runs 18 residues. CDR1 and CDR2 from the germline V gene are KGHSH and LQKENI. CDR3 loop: CASSPPLIAGGFTDTQYF. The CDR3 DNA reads TGTGCCAGCTCACCACCGTTAATTGCGGGAGGGTTCACAGATACGCAGTATTTT.

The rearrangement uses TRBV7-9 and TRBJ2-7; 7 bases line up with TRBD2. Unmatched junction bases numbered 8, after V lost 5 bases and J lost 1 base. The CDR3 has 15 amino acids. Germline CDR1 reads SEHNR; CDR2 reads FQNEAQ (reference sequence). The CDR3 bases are TGTGCCAGCAGCGGAGGGGCAGCGGGATCCTACGAGCAGTACTTC. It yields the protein CASSGGAAGSYEQYF.